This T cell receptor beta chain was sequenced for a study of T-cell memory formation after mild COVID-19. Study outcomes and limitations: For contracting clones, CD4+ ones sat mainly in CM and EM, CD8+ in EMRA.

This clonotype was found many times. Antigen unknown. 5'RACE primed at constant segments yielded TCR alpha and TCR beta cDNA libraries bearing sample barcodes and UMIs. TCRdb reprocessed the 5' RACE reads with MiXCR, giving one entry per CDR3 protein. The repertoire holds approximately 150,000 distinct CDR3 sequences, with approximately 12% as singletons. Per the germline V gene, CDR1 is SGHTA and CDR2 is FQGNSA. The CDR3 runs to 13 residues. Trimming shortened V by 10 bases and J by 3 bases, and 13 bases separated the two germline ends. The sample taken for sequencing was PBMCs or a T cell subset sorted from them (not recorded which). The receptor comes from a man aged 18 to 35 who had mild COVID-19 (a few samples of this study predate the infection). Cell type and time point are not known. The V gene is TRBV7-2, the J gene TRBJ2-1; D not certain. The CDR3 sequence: CAIEDRNYNEQFF. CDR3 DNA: TGTGCCATCGAGGATAGAAACTACAATGAGCAGTTCTTC. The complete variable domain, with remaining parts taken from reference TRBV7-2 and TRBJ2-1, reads GAGVSQSPSNKVTEKGKDVELRCDPISGHTALYWYRQSLGQGLEFLIYFQGNSAPDKSGLPSDRFSAERTGGSVSTLTIQRTQQEDSAVYLCAIEDRNYNEQFFGPGTRLTVL.